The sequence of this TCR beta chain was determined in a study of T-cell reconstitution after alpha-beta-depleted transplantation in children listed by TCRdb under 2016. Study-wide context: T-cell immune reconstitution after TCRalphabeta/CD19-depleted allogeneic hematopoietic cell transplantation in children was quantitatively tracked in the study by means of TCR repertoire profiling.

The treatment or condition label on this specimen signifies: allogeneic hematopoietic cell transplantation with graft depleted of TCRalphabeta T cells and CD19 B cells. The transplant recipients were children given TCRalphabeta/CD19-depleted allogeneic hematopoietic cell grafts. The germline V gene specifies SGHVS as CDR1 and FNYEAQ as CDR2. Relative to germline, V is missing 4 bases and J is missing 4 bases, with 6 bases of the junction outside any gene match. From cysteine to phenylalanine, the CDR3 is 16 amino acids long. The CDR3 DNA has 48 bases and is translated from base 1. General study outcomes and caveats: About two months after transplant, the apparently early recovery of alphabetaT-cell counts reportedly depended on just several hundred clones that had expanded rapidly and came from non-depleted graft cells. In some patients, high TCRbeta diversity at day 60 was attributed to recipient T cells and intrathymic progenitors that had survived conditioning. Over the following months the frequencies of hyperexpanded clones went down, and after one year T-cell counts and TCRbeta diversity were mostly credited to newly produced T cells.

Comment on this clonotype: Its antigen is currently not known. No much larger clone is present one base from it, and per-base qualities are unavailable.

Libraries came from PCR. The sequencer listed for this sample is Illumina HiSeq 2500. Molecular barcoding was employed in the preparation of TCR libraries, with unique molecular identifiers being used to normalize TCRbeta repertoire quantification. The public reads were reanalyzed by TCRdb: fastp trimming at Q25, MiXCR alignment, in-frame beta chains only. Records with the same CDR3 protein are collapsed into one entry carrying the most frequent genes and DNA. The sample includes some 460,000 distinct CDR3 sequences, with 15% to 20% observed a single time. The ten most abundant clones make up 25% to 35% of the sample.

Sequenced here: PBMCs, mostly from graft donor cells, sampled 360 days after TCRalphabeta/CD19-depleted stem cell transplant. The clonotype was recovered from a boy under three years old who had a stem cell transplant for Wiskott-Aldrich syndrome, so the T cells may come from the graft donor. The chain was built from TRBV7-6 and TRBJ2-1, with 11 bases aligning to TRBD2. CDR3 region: CASSSTASGRYNEQFF. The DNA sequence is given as TGTGCCAGCAGCTCGACGGCTAGCGGGAGGTACAATGAGCAGTTCTTC.